Given below is one T cell receptor beta chain in context. What it binds is unknown. Germline assignment: CDR1 KGHDR and CDR2 SFDVKD. The CDR3 consists of 16 residues. The sample is drawn from a study of T cells in severe cutaneous drug reactions. Turning to the study itself: Recruitment ran 2011 to 2018 in Taiwan, Thailand and a European registry. Blister fluid/cells and PBMC came from acute- or recovery-stage patients. Study-wide results and caveats: Blister cells averaged around 31% and PBMC roughly 5% TRBV12-4 in carbamazepine-induced Stevens-Johnson syndrome or toxic epidermal necrolysis patients.

The iRepertoire multiplex PCR system with TCR subtype-specific primers built both bulk and single-cell libraries. Bulk TCR beta libraries came from multiplex PCR with V, D, J primers. TCRdb re-called the multiplex PCR reads and catalogs CDR3 proteins one per entry, DNA excluded. The table lists some 4,100 distinct CDR3 sequences. The patients sequenced had a carbamazepine-induced Stevens-Johnson syndrome or toxic epidermal necrolysis reaction. This chain connects TRBV24-1 to TRBJ2-5; with no DNA, the TCRdb D assignment of TRBD2 cannot be verified. The TCR sequence derives from a human donor with Stevens-Johnson syndrome, a severe cutaneous drug reaction. The sequenced sample consisted of PBMCs. Here the CDR3 reads CATSDIAGELKETQYF.